This T cell receptor (beta chain) was documented in a study of metastatic and nonmetastatic thyroid tumors. Study-level background: Repertoires from malignant and benign thyroid patients were compared across blood and tumor or nodule tissue. Study findings and constraints: The study reportedly found significantly higher TCR beta diversity in malignant thyroid tumors than benign nodules, in blood and tumor.

Details on this clone: The antigen remains unidentified. This may stem from a read error, because a much larger clone lies one nucleotide away.

Per the original data handling: A papillary thyroid cancer distant-metastasis classifier was built from CDR3 differences across clinicopathological groups. TCRdb re-analyzed the PCR reads using MiXCR. These V and J calls derive from TCRdb rather than the authors' analysis. This table has more than 40,000 clones, 28% appearing once. There are 12 residues in the CDR3. CDR1 and CDR2 from the germline V gene are SEHNR and FQNEAQ (reference sequence). Trimming took 3 bases from V and 6 from J, leaving 8 bases between them. Patients had received no treatment of any kind before thyroid surgery. The material sequenced was blood. The rearrangement uses TRBV7-9 and TRBJ1-1; no clear D. The TCR was taken from a male donor with papillary thyroid cancer or a benign thyroid nodule (not recorded which). Some clones in this sample may be carry-over from other donors' samples. CDR3 amino acids: CASSLVFSEAFF. CDR3 DNA: TGTGCCAGCAGCTTGGTGTTCTCTGAAGCTTTCTTT. The whole variable domain, filled in from reference TRBV7-9 and TRBJ1-1, reads DTGVSQNPRHKITKRGQNVTFRCDPISEHNRLYWYRQTLGQGPEFLTYFQNEAQLEKSRLLSDRFSAERPKGSFSTLEIQRTEQGDSAMYLCASSLVFSEAFFGQGTRLTVV.